The 8 T cell receptor beta chains below all came from one sample that was sequenced in a study of T-cell reconstitution after alpha-beta-depleted transplantation in children. The TCRbeta library incorporated unique molecular identifiers. MiXCR, applied by TCRdb to the PCR reads, yields one record per CDR3 protein. The table includes about 1,000,000 distinct CDR3 sequences, around 30% detected once. This specimen was PBMCs, mostly from graft donor cells, taken 360 days after TCRalphabeta/CD19-depleted stem cell transplant. The source of these receptors is a boy younger than two who had a stem cell transplant for SCID, so the T cells may come from the graft donor.

V gene TRBV20-1 combines with J gene TRBJ1-4, with no clear D. The germline CDR1 and CDR2 sequences are DFQATT and SNEGSKA (reference sequence). V lost 3 bases, J lost 0 bases, and 5 bases lay in between. This CDR3 is built from 13 residues. CDR3 bases: TGCAGTGCTAGGACTACAACTAATGAAAAACTGTTTTTT. Encoded protein: CSARTTTNEKLFF.

The genes are TRBV6-1 and TRBJ2-1, with D tentatively TRBD2 (6 bases). Trimming cost V 7 bases and J 5 bases, with 15 bases left between them. The CDR3 has 14 amino acids. Germline values: CDR1 MNHNS, CDR2 SASEGT. The CDR3 DNA reads as TGTGCCAGCAACTTCGAGCGGGTTAACAATGAGCAGTTCTTC. The encoded protein is CASNFERVNNEQFF.

V gene TRBV20-1 combines with J gene TRBJ1-1, with TRBD1 as a possible D gene (5 bases). This CDR3 is 13 amino acids long. Germline CDR1 reads DFQATT; CDR2 reads SNEGSKA (reference sequence). Trimming removed 6 bases from V and 1 base from J, with 12 bases in between. CDR3 coding DNA: TGCAGTGCCCCCGCGCAGGGGAACACTGAAGCTTTCTTT. Amino acids: CSAPAQGNTEAFF.

This clonotype was recorded many times. This chain joins TRBV7-8 and TRBJ2-3, with D perhaps matching TRBD1 or TRBD2 (5 bases each). This CDR3 comprises 13 residues. The V end lost 6 bases, the J end lost 3 bases, and 10 bases lay between the germline ends. The germline V gene encodes CDR1 SGHVS and CDR2 FQNEAQ. DNA for the CDR3: TGTGCCAGCAGTAGCAGGGAGACAGATACGCAGTATTTT. Encoded protein: CASSSRETDTQYF.

This clonotype was seen only a few times. The chain is built from TRBV7-9 and TRBJ1-2; TRBD1 agrees at 7 bases. Germline-derived CDR1 and CDR2 are SEHNR and FQNEAQ (reference sequence). The CDR3 runs to 13 residues. The CDR3 bases are TGTGGTGTGACACGGACAGGCCCCTATGGCTACACCTTC. This encodes CGVTRTGPYGYTF.

The chain employs TRBV2 and TRBJ2-5, with 9 bases fitting TRBD1. J lost 5 bases, V lost 7 bases, and 5 bases had no gene match. The CDR3 extends over 13 amino acids. Germline loops: CDR1 SNHLY, CDR2 FYNNEI. This CDR3 is CASNNRGLETQYF. The CDR3 DNA reads TGTGCCAGCAATAACAGGGGGCTTGAGACCCAGTACTTC.

The J gene is TRBJ1-4, the V gene TRBV4-1; D gene ambiguous. Trimming took off 1 base at V and 5 bases at J, with 8 bases between the two ends. The CDR3 covers 14 residues. Germline V gives CDR1 MGHRA, CDR2 YSYEKL. The CDR3 nucleotides read TGCGCCAGCAGCCAAGTACAGCTGAATGAAAAACTGTTTTTT. It translates to CASSQVQLNEKLFF.

A few counts support this clonotype. The rearrangement joins TRBV7-6 to TRBJ2-1, with 10 bases fitting TRBD2. The germline CDR1 and CDR2 sequences are SGHVS and FNYEAQ. CDR3 size: 15 residues. V gave up 1 base and J gave up 4 bases; unmatched junction bases: 1. The CDR3 sequence is CASSLDSGGYNEQFF. The CDR3 DNA reads TGTGCCAGCAGCTTAGATAGCGGGGGGTACAATGAGCAGTTCTTC.